These 15 T cell receptor beta chains share one sample of origin, sequenced in a study of blood T cell repertoires in COVID-19. Using immunoSEQ multiplex PCR, the repertoire was profiled, and TCRdb retains in-frame clones only, with some absent. The repertoire holds hundreds of thousands of clones, over 75% seen once, with 7.8% in the top ten. The sample comprised peripheral blood. All receptors derive from a woman aged 45-59 years who had recovered from COVID-19.

V usage is TRBV29-1 and J usage is TRBJ2-1; 8 bases are a match to TRBD2. Trimming removed 6 bases from V and 6 bases from J; junction bases left unmatched: 4. Germline V gene sequence: CDR1 SQVTM, CDR2 ANQGSEA. This CDR3 is built from 12 residues. The CDR3 is CSVVSGSNEQFF. The CDR3, as DNA: TGCAGCGTCGTCAGCGGGAGCAATGAGCAGTTCTTC.

CDR3 DNA: TGTGCCAGCAGTTACGGGGGACAGAAGTATGGCTACACCTTC. It translates to CASSYGGQKYGYTF. V usage is TRBV6-5 and J usage is TRBJ1-2, with TRBD1 matching 7 bases. The CDR3 is 14 residues long. Germline assignment: CDR1 MNHEY and CDR2 SVGAGI. Trimming removed 2 bases from V and 5 bases from J; junction bases left unmatched: 5.

The chain uses TRBV3-1 (or the pseudogene TRBV3-2) and TRBJ1-1; maybe TRBD1 (5 bases). CDR1 is LGHDT, CDR2 YNNKEL, per germline (reference sequence). This CDR3 has 14 residues. V was trimmed by 2 bases and J by 0 bases, leaving 7 bases between them. The CDR3 is CASSQQGMNTEAFF. CDR3 nucleotides: TGTGCCAGCAGCCAACAGGGAATGAACACTGAAGCTTTCTTT.

Here the CDR3 DNA reads TGTGCCTGGAGCAGACTAGCGGGAAATGAGCAGTTCTTC. It yields the protein CAWSRLAGNEQFF. This chain links TRBV30 with TRBJ2-1; 11 bases are a match to TRBD2. The junction had 2 bases not matched to a gene; V was cut back by 3 bases and J by 7 bases. Germline CDR1 is GTSNPN and CDR2 is SVGIG (reference sequence). This CDR3 region has 13 residues.

The chain couples TRBV7-8 to TRBJ2-3; TRBD1 matches at 7 bases. The V segment lost 5 bases and the J segment 3 bases; nucleotides outside the gene matches: 11. Germline CDR1 is SGHVS and CDR2 is FQNEAQ. The CDR3 is 16 amino acids. Written as DNA, the CDR3 is TGTGCCAGCAGCCCCCGGACAAGACAGGGAACAGATACGCAGTATTTT. Translated, it gives CASSPRTRQGTDTQYF.

The chain links TRBV5-1 to TRBJ2-7; the match to TRBD1 covers 7 bases. Per germline, CDR1 SGHRS and CDR2 YFSETQ. The ends lost 4 bases at V and 4 bases at J; junction bases unmatched: 2. The CDR3 totals 12 residues. The CDR3 sequence is CASSKDRYEQYF. The CDR3 DNA sequence: TGCGCCAGCAGCAAGGACAGGTACGAGCAGTACTTC.

The chain has TRBV6-1 and TRBJ2-7; D remains ambiguous. V dropped 3 bases and J dropped 4 bases, with 4 bases sitting between them. This CDR3 has 11 residues. Germline V gene lookup returns CDR1 MNHNS and CDR2 SASEGT. CDR3 loop: CASSESYEQYF. In nucleotides, the CDR3 is TGTGCCAGCAGTGAGTCTTACGAGCAGTACTTC.

This chain joins TRBV5-4 and TRBJ2-4; D possibly corresponds to TRBD1 (6 bases). This CDR3 region has 14 residues. CDR1 SGHNT and CDR2 YYREEE come from the germline V gene (reference sequence). V was pared by 1 base and J by 4 bases, with 9 bases between. Written as DNA, the CDR3 is TGTGCCAGCAGCTTGTGGACAGATAAAAACATTCAGTACTTC. It is translated as CASSLWTDKNIQYF.

This clone was counted a single time. V and J are TRBV9 and TRBJ2-5, with D tentatively TRBD2 (6 bases). Trimming took 5 bases from V and 5 from J, leaving 25 bases between them. CDR3 length: 17 amino acids. CDR1 is SGDLS and CDR2 is YYNGEE in the germline V gene. CDR3 region: CASSEMPRAAEGETQYF. Here the CDR3 DNA reads TGTGCCAGCAGTGAAATGCCTCGGGCCGCGGAGGGGGAGACCCAGTACTTC.

The CDR3 here is CASSTDRLGYGYTF. Written as DNA, the CDR3 is TGCGCCAGCAGTACGGACAGGTTGGGCTATGGCTACACCTTC. The chain uses TRBV4-1 and TRBJ1-2, with 7 bases lining up with TRBD1. Germline V gives CDR1 MGHRA, CDR2 YSYEKL. The CDR3 contains 14 residues. V shed 6 bases and J 4 bases; nucleotides not matched to a gene: 8.

The gene calls are TRBV11-2 and TRBJ1-6; no definite D call. The CDR3 covers 15 residues. CDR1 and CDR2 (germline): SGHAT, FQNNGV. Trimming took off 2 bases at V and 5 bases at J, with 10 bases between the two ends. The CDR3 loop reads CASSLNAGHNSPLHF. The DNA for the CDR3 is TGTGCCAGCAGCTTAAACGCAGGCCATAATTCACCCCTCCACTTT.

The V gene is TRBV3-1 (or the pseudogene TRBV3-2), the J gene TRBJ1-1; 9 nucleotides align to TRBD1. V shed 3 bases, J shed 7 bases, and the junction held 6 bases outside the gene matches. This CDR3 region has 14 residues. Germline lookup yields CDR1 LGHDT and CDR2 YNNKEL (reference sequence). CDR3 sequence (DNA): TGTGCCAGCAGCCAGGAGGACAGGGGCGGTGAAGCTTTCTTT. Translated: CASSQEDRGGEAFF.

The CDR3 loop is CASSLDREQPQHF. In DNA form, the CDR3 reads TGTGCCAGCAGTCTTGACAGGGAACAGCCCCAGCATTTT. The rearrangement links TRBV2 to TRBJ1-5; TRBD1 matches at 7 bases. The CDR3 has 13 amino acids. Germline lookup yields CDR1 SNHLY and CDR2 FYNNEI. The junction had 5 bases not matched to a gene; V was cut back by 5 bases and J by 7 bases. The full variable domain, with the rest looked up from reference TRBV2 and TRBJ1-5, is EPEVTQTPSHQVTQMGQEVILRCVPISNHLYFYWYRQILGQKVEFLVSFYNNEISEKSEIFDDQFSVERPDGSNFTLKIRSTKLEDSAMYFCASSLDREQPQHFGDGTRLSIL.

This clone came up once. The chain joins TRBV7-4 to TRBJ2-5; D call uncertain. Trimming removed 6 bases from V and 3 bases from J, with 11 bases in between. Per the germline V gene, CDR1 is SGHVT and CDR2 is SQSDAQ. This CDR3 region has 13 residues. The CDR3 here is CASSPPSEETQYF. The CDR3 bases are TGTGCCAGCAGTCCGCCCTCAGAAGAGACCCAGTACTTC.

The chain employs TRBV27 and TRBJ1-1, with a weak D call TRBD1 (6 bases). Trimming cost V 6 bases and J 5 bases, with 13 bases left between them. CDR3 size: 13 residues. In germline, CDR1 is MNHEY, CDR2 SMNVEV (reference sequence). CDR3 sequence reads: CASRKQGSTEAFF. In nucleotides, the CDR3 is TGTGCCAGCAGAAAACAGGGTTCTACTGAAGCTTTCTTT.